One sample yielded the 4 T cell receptor beta chains listed below, sequenced in a study of blood T cell repertoires in COVID-19. Using immunoSEQ multiplex PCR, the repertoire was profiled, and TCRdb retains in-frame clones only, with some absent. The sample has 50,000 or so clones, approximately 88% seen once; the top ten hold roughly a quarter. Sequenced sample: peripheral blood. All receptors come from a human donor in a cohort sampled during active COVID-19.

The chain recombines TRBV11-2 with TRBJ2-3; 9 bases line up with TRBD1. Germline V lookup: CDR1 SGHAT, CDR2 FQNNGV. V dropped 5 bases and J dropped 8; count of bases not matched to a gene: 11. The CDR3 is made up of 15 amino acids. CDR3 residues: CASSLRDREVGTQYF. CDR3 DNA sequence: TGTGCCAGCAGCCTGAGGGACAGGGAAGTGGGTACGCAGTATTTT. The full variable domain, rest sourced from reference TRBV11-2 and TRBJ2-3, is EAGVAQSPRYKIIEKRQSVAFWCNPISGHATLYWYQQILGQGPKLLIQFQNNGVVDDSQLPKDRFSAERLKGVDSTLKIQPAKLEDSAVYLCASSLRDREVGTQYFGPGTRLTVL.

This chain uses TRBV5-1 with TRBJ2-1; maybe TRBD2 (5 bases). The V end was cut by 0 bases, the J end by 5 bases, with 12 bases between. This CDR3 spans 15 amino acids. Germline loops: CDR1 SGHRS, CDR2 YFSETQ. CDR3 sequence: CASSLAPTRDNEQFF. DNA of the CDR3: TGCGCCAGCAGCTTGGCTCCAACTAGAGACAATGAGCAGTTCTTC.

This chain uses TRBV2 with TRBJ2-3; D ambiguous. V lost 2 bases and J 8 bases, leaving 11 bases between the germline ends. The CDR3 extends over 13 amino acids. Germline CDR1 and CDR2: SNHLY and FYNNEI. The CDR3 reads CASSERDTPTQYF. The CDR3, as DNA: TGTGCCAGCAGTGAACGAGACACGCCTACGCAGTATTTT.

The chain couples TRBV7-9 to TRBJ2-3, with 10 bases that match TRBD2. The CDR3 extends over 16 amino acids. V trimming: 5 bases; J trimming: 3 bases; junction bases outside the gene matches: 8. Germline-derived CDR1 and CDR2 are SEHNR and FQNEAQ (reference sequence). CDR3 nucleotide sequence: TGTGCCAGCAGCACCTCCAGCGGGGGGGCTACAGATACGCAGTATTTT. This translates into CASSTSSGGATDTQYF.